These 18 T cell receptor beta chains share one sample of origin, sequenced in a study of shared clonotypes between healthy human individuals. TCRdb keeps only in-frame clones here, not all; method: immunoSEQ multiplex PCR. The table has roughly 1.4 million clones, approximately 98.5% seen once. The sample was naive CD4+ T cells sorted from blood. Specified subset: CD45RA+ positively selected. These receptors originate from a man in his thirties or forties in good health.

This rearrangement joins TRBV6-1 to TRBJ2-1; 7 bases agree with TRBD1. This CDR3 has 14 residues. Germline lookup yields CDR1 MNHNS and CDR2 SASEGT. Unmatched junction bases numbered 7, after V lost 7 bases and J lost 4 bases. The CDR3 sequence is CASTKGAWYNEQFF. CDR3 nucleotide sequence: TGTGCCAGCACGAAGGGGGCATGGTACAATGAGCAGTTCTTC.

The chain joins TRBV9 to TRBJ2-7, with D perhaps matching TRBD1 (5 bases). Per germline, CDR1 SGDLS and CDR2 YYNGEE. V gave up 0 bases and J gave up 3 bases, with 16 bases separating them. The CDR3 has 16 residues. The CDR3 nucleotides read TGTGCCAGCAGCGTAGGCATTAGGCAGGGCTTCTACGAGCAGTACTTC. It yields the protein CASSVGIRQGFYEQYF.

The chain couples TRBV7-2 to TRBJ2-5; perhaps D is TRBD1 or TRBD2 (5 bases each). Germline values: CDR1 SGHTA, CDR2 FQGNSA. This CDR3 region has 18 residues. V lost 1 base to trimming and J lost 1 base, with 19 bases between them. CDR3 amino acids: CASSLEMGPGAVQETQYF. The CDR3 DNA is TGTGCCAGCAGCTTAGAGATGGGACCGGGTGCGGTCCAAGAGACCCAGTACTTC.

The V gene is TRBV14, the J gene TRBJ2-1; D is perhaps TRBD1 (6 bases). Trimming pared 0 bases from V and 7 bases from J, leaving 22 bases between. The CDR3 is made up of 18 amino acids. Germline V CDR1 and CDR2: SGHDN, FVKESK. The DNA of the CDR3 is TGTGCCAGCAGCCAAGAAAGGGCTCAGGGGTCGGTGCGAAATGAGCAGTTCTTC. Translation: CASSQERAQGSVRNEQFF.

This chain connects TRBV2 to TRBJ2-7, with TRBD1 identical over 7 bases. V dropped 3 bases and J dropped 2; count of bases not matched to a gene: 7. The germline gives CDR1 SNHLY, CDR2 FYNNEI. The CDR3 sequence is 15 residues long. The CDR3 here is CASSDLRGSTYEQYF. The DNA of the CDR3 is TGTGCCAGCAGTGACCTCAGGGGGAGCACCTACGAGCAGTACTTC. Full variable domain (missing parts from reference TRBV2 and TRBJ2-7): EPEVTQTPSHQVTQMGQEVILRCVPISNHLYFYWYRQILGQKVEFLVSFYNNEISEKSEIFDDQFSVERPDGSNFTLKIRSTKLEDSAMYFCASSDLRGSTYEQYFGPGTRLTVT.

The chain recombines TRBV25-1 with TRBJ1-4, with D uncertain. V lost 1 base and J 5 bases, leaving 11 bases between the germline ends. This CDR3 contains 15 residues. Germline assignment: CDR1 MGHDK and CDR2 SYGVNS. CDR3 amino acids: CASSELNSPNEKLFF. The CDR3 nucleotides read TGTGCCAGCAGTGAATTGAACAGCCCCAATGAAAAACTGTTTTTT.

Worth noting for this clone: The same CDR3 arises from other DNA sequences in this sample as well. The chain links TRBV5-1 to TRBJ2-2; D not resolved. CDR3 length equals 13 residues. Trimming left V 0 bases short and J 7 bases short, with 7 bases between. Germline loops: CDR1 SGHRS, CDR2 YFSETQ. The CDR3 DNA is TGCGCCAGCAGCTTGGAGGGAAACGGGGAGCTGTTTTTT. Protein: CASSLEGNGELFF. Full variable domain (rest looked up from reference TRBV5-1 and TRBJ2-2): KAGVTQTPRYLIKTRGQQVTLSCSPISGHRSVSWYQQTPGQGLQFLFEYFSETQRNKGNFPGRFSGRQFSNSRSEMNVSTLELGDSALYLCASSLEGNGELFFGEGSRLTVL.

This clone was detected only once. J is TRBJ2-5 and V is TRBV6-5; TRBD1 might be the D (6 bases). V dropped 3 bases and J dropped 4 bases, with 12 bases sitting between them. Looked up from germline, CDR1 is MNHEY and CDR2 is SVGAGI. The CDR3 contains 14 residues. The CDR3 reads CASSYTGFSETQYF. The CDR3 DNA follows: TGTGCCAGCAGTTATACAGGGTTTTCAGAGACCCAGTACTTC.

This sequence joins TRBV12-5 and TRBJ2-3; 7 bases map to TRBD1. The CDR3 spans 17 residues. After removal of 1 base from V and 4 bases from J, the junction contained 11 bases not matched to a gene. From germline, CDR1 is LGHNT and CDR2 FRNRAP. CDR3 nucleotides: TGTGCTAGTGGTTTGGGAATACAGGGGTTACTAGCAGATACGCAGTATTTT. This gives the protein CASGLGIQGLLADTQYF.

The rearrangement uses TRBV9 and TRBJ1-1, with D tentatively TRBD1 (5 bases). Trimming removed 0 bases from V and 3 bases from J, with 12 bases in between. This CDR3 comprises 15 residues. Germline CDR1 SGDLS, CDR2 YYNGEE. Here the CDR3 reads CASSVGGDGHTEAFF. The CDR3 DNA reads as TGTGCCAGCAGCGTAGGGGGGGATGGTCACACTGAAGCTTTCTTT.

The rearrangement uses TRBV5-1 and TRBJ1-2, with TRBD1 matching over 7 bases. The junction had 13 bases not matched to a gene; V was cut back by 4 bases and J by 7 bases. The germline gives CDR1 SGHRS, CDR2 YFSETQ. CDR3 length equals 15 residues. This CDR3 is CASSRGVRDSPGYTF. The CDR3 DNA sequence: TGCGCCAGCAGCAGAGGGGTACGGGACAGTCCTGGCTACACCTTC.

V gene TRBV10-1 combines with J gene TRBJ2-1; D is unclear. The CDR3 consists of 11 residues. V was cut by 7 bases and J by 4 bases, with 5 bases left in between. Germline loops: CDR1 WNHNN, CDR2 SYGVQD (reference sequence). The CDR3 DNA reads TGCGCCAGCAAAACGTACAATGAGCAGTTCTTC. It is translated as CASKTYNEQFF.

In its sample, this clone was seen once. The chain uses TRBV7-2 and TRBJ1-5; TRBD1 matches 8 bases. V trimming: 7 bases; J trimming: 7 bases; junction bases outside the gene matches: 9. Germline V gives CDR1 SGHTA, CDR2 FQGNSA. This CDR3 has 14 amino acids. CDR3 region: CASTVDRGGQPQHF. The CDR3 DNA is TGTGCCAGCACCGTCGACAGGGGTGGGCAGCCCCAGCATTTT.

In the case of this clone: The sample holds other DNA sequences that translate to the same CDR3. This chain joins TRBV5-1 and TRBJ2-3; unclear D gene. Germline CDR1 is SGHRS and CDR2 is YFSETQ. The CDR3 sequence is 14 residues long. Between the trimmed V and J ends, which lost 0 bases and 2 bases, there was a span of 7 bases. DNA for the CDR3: TGCGCCAGCAGCTTGGAGGGCTACACAGATACGCAGTATTTT. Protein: CASSLEGYTDTQYF.

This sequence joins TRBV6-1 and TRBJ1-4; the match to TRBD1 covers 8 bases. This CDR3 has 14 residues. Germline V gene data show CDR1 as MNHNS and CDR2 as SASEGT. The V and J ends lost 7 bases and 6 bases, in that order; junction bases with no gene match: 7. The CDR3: CASNLPGGYEKLFF. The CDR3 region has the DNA TGTGCCAGCAACCTCCCAGGGGGCTATGAAAAACTGTTTTTT.

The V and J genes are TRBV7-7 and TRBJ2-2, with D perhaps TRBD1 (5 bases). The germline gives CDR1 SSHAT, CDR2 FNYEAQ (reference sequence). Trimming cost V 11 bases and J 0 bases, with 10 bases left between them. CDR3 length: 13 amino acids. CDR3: CAQGPSNTGELFF. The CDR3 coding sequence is TGTGCCCAGGGTCCGTCGAACACCGGGGAGCTGTTTTTT.

CDR3: CASSLGGVNNEQFF. The CDR3 DNA reads as TGTGCCAGCAGCTTAGGCGGGGTGAACAATGAGCAGTTCTTC. V usage is TRBV5-4 and J usage is TRBJ2-1, with D perhaps matching TRBD2 (6 bases). CDR3 size: 14 residues. Germline V gives CDR1 SGHNT, CDR2 YYREEE (reference sequence). The V end was cut by 2 bases, the J end by 5 bases, with 11 bases between.

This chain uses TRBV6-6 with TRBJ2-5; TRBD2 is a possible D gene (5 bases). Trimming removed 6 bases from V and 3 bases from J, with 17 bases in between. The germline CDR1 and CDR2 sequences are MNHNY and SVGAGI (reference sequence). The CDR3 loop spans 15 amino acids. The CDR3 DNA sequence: TGTGCCAGCAGAACGCTAGCTCTGGTTAAAGAGACCCAGTACTTC. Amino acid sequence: CASRTLALVKETQYF.